Shown below are 5 T cell receptor beta chains from a single sample sequenced in a study of cytomegalovirus exposure and HLA in healthy donors. Measured with immunoSEQ multiplex PCR; TCRdb has only the in-frame clones, and not every one. Of some 150,000 clones listed, about 89% are singletons. Material: PBMCs. These receptors originate from a young man in good health and CMV-seronegative.

This clone was recorded only once. The chain carries TRBV30 and TRBJ2-5; 8 nucleotides line up with TRBD2. With 1 base clipped from V and 5 bases from J, the junction kept 12 bases outside the gene matches. Germline assignment: CDR1 GTSNPN and CDR2 SVGIG (reference sequence). The CDR3 covers 16 residues. CDR3 DNA sequence: TGTGCCTGGAGTGGAGGGCCGGGGGGGCCTTGGGAGACCCAGTACTTC. Protein product: CAWSGGPGGPWETQYF.

The chain joins TRBV27 to TRBJ1-2; 7 positions match TRBD1. V gave up 2 bases and J gave up 5 bases; unmatched junction bases: 8. The CDR3 has 15 residues. In germline, CDR1 is MNHEY, CDR2 SMNVEV (reference sequence). The CDR3 here is CASSLGPGTAYGYTF. The DNA of the CDR3 is TGTGCCAGCAGTTTAGGTCCCGGGACAGCGTATGGCTACACCTTC.

Details on this clone: With a far larger clone one base away, a read error is the likely cause. The chain joins TRBV7-6 to TRBJ2-5, with TRBD1 as a possible D gene (6 bases). V dropped 3 bases and J dropped 2 bases, with 7 bases sitting between them. The CDR3 consists of 13 residues. Germline lookup yields CDR1 SGHVS and CDR2 FNYEAQ. This CDR3 reads CASSLGHQETQYF. CDR3 sequence (DNA): TGTGCCAGCAGCTTGGGACATCAAGAGACCCAGTACTTC.

This clone was found a few times. The chain recombines TRBV7-9 with TRBJ1-4; tentative D call: TRBD1 (6 bases). This CDR3 region has 15 residues. Germline CDR1 reads SEHNR; CDR2 reads FQNEAQ (reference sequence). V gave up 1 base and J gave up 0 bases, with 6 bases separating them. The CDR3 reads CASSLGQATNEKLFF. As DNA, the CDR3 is TGTGCCAGCAGCTTAGGACAGGCAACTAATGAAAAACTGTTTTTT. The full variable domain, in which reference TRBV7-9 and TRBJ1-4 provide the parts outside the CDR3, is DTGVSQNPRHKITKRGQNVTFRCDPISEHNRLYWYRQTLGQGPEFLTYFQNEAQLEKSRLLSDRFSAERPKGSFSTLEIQRTEQGDSAMYLCASSLGQATNEKLFFGSGTQLSVL.

V is TRBV30 and J is TRBJ1-5; tentative D call: TRBD1 (5 bases). The V gene lost 5 bases and the J gene lost 12 bases, with 14 bases spanning the gap. Germline CDR1 and CDR2: GTSNPN and SVGIG (reference sequence). There are 11 residues in the CDR3. CDR3 sequence reads: CAWAGGGLQHF. CDR3 nucleotides: TGTGCCTGGGCTGGTGGGGGACTCCAGCATTTT.